This TCR beta chain was documented in a study of OX40 agonist ivuxolimab in advanced cancers. Overall study results and limits: In the expanded peripheral T cells, antigen specificity was never determined. CD4+ and CD8+ T cells in blood underwent clonal expansion by week 6 at 0.1 to 3.0 mg/kg.

Sequencing used immunoSEQ multiplex PCR; TCRdb keeps in-frame clones, though not all of them. The table lists over 70,000 clones, roughly 93% of them singletons. Of note for this clone: Its antigen is currently unknown.

The CDR3 length is 13 residues. Trimming removed 10 bases at V and 2 bases at J, with 15 bases between. The germline V gene encodes CDR1 SGHDT and CDR2 YYEEEE. The source material was CD4+ or CD8+ T cells sorted from blood, sampled in a trial of the OX40 agonist ivuxolimab. The TCR originated in an adult with an advanced solid tumor such as melanoma, head and neck, liver or kidney cancer. This chain joins TRBV5-6 and TRBJ1-2; TRBD1 is a possible D gene (6 bases). CDR3 coding DNA: TGTGCCGGCACCCGGGACACCAACTATGGCTACACCTTC. Protein product: CAGTRDTNYGYTF.